Listed here are 28 T cell receptor beta chains from one sample, sequenced in a study of blood T cell repertoires in COVID-19. Sequencing was performed with immunoSEQ multiplex PCR; in TCRdb, only in-frame clones are kept and a portion is missing. This sample has 330,000 or so clones, with approximately 90% found just once. The specimen was peripheral blood. The receptors here all came from a man younger than 45 with COVID-19, enrolled during active disease.

The J gene is TRBJ2-2, the V gene TRBV19; TRBD1 aligns across 7 bases. This CDR3 is 17 amino acids long. Germline V lookup: CDR1 LNHDA, CDR2 SQIVND (reference sequence). Trimming cost V 7 bases and J 0 bases; bases outside gene matches: 11. The CDR3 loop reads CASNSLRQGTNTGELFF. The CDR3 region has the DNA TGTGCCAGTAACTCTCTTAGACAGGGCACGAACACCGGGGAGCTGTTTTTT.

This chain connects TRBV19 to TRBJ1-3; no clear D gene. The CDR3 contains 16 residues. The germline CDR1 and CDR2 sequences are LNHDA and SQIVND (reference sequence). Between the trimmed V and J ends, which lost 6 bases and 0 bases, there was a span of 15 bases. In DNA, the CDR3 is TGTGCCAGTAGCCCAATGCGTGAAATCTCTGGAAACACCATATATTTT. This sequence encodes CASSPMREISGNTIYF.

The chain employs TRBV5-1 and TRBJ2-1; 9 nucleotides line up with TRBD2. The CDR3 sequence is 16 residues long. Germline V gives CDR1 SGHRS, CDR2 YFSETQ. With 0 bases clipped from V and 8 bases from J, the junction kept 9 bases outside the gene matches. In nucleotides, the CDR3 is TGCGCCAGCAGCTTGGGCCCGGGACTAGCTATGGATGAGCAGTTCTTC. Its protein product is CASSLGPGLAMDEQFF.

This chain joins TRBV12-3 or TRBV12-4 and TRBJ1-3, with D hard to call. The CDR3 covers 13 residues. V was clipped by 7 bases and J by 4 bases, with 11 bases between them. The CDR3 sequence: CASTRTDGNTIYF. CDR3 DNA: TGTGCCAGCACACGGACTGACGGAAACACCATATATTTT.

This clone has just one count. CDR3 residues: CATSESGTGDFASYEQYF. The CDR3, as DNA: TGTGCCACCAGTGAGTCCGGGACAGGGGACTTTGCATCCTACGAGCAGTACTTC. The V call is TRBV24-1, the J call TRBJ2-7, with 10 bases identical to TRBD1. CDR3 length equals 18 residues. Losses at the gene ends were 4 bases for V and 1 base for J; bases not matched to a gene: 12. The V gene's germline CDR1 is KGHDR and CDR2 SFDVKD.

The chain carries TRBV19 and TRBJ2-1; 10 positions match TRBD1. Germline lookup yields CDR1 LNHDA and CDR2 SQIVND (reference sequence). The V segment lost 5 bases and the J segment 7 bases; nucleotides outside the gene matches: 2. This CDR3 spans 13 amino acids. CDR3 bases: TGTGCCAGTAGTGGGACAGGGGCAAATGAGCAGTTCTTC. This encodes CASSGTGANEQFF.

V is TRBV19 and J is TRBJ2-7; the D gene is possibly TRBD1 (5 bases). Between the trimmed V and J ends, which lost 3 bases and 2 bases, there was a span of 20 bases. This CDR3 has 17 amino acids. The germline V gene has CDR1 LNHDA and CDR2 SQIVND (reference sequence). Written as DNA, the CDR3 is TGTGCCAGTAGTATTAAGTTTCGTGCAGGACACCCCTACGAGCAGTACTTC. Protein product: CASSIKFRAGHPYEQYF.

V usage is TRBV11-2 and J usage is TRBJ2-6, with D possibly TRBD1 on 6 matching bases. Germline CDR1 reads SGHAT; CDR2 reads FQNNGV. The CDR3 is made up of 17 amino acids. V was clipped by 5 bases and J by 3 bases, with 17 bases between them. CDR3 protein: CASSPRPGQIGANVLTF. CDR3 bases: TGTGCCAGCAGCCCGCGCCCCGGACAGATTGGGGCCAACGTCCTGACTTTC.

This clone has a handful of counts. The chain employs TRBV5-4 and TRBJ2-5; 15 nucleotides match TRBD2. CDR1 SGHNT and CDR2 YYREEE come from the germline V gene (reference sequence). This CDR3 region has 17 residues. V shed 0 bases and J 3 bases; nucleotides not matched to a gene: 3. The CDR3 DNA is TGTGCCAGCAGCTTGGAGGGACTAGCGGGAGGCAAAGAGACCCAGTACTTC. This translates into CASSLEGLAGGKETQYF.

This chain connects TRBV4-3 to TRBJ2-3; 10 bases align to TRBD2. Germline V CDR1 and CDR2: LGHNA, YSLEER. The V and J ends lost 1 base and 0 bases, in that order; junction bases with no gene match: 13. There are 20 residues in the CDR3. CDR3 region: CASSQVHSGGQIASTDTQYF. The DNA of the CDR3 is TGCGCCAGCAGCCAAGTCCATAGCGGGGGGCAAATAGCTAGCACAGATACGCAGTATTTT.

This chain uses TRBV7-2 with TRBJ1-1; no reliable D call. Per germline, CDR1 SGHTA and CDR2 FQGNSA. V was clipped by 5 bases and J by 3 bases, with 16 bases between them. The CDR3 has 15 residues. This CDR3 is CASSVVLGRDTEAFF. In DNA, the CDR3 is TGTGCCAGCAGCGTAGTTCTAGGGCGGGACACTGAAGCTTTCTTT.

This chain uses TRBV28 with TRBJ1-2; maybe TRBD1 (6 bases). This CDR3 is 13 amino acids long. CDR1 and CDR2 from the germline V gene are MDHEN and SYDVKM. The ends were cut back, 5 bases at V and 3 bases at J, with 10 bases in the middle. The CDR3 region is CASSPQGYYGYTF. The CDR3 DNA reads TGTGCCAGCAGTCCACAGGGATACTATGGCTACACCTTC.

J is TRBJ1-5 and V is TRBV19; TRBD1 might be the D (6 bases). This CDR3 has 12 amino acids. CDR1 LNHDA and CDR2 SQIVND come from the germline V gene (reference sequence). The V gene lost 6 bases and the J gene lost 5 bases, with 8 bases spanning the gap. The CDR3 loop is CASRQGDQPQHF. The CDR3 region has the DNA TGTGCCAGTAGACAGGGTGATCAGCCCCAGCATTTT. The whole variable domain, remainder taken from reference TRBV19 and TRBJ1-5, is DGGITQSPKYLFRKEGQNVTLSCEQNLNHDAMYWYRQDPGQGLRLIYYSQIVNDFQKGDIAEGYSVSREKKESFPLTVTSAQKNPTAFYLCASRQGDQPQHFGDGTRLSIL.

This rearrangement joins TRBV4-2 to TRBJ1-1; a weak D match, TRBD1 (6 bases). The CDR3 sequence is 14 residues long. Between the trimmed V and J ends, which lost 4 bases and 0 bases, there was a span of 9 bases. Per germline, CDR1 LGHNA and CDR2 YNFKEQ. CDR3 residues: CASSLWGLNTEAFF. Here the CDR3 DNA reads TGTGCCAGCAGCCTATGGGGGCTGAACACTGAAGCTTTCTTT.

The rearrangement joins TRBV28 to TRBJ2-7; D is possibly TRBD1 (5 bases). This CDR3 comprises 16 residues. CDR1 MDHEN and CDR2 SYDVKM come from the germline V gene. V lost 5 bases to trimming and J lost 4 bases, with 21 bases between them. The CDR3 loop reads CASSAFTGPKLYEQYF. DNA for the CDR3: TGTGCCAGCAGTGCTTTTACAGGCCCCAAGTTGTACGAGCAGTACTTC. The full variable domain, completed using reference TRBV28 and TRBJ2-7, is DVKVTQSSRYLVKRTGEKVFLECVQDMDHENMFWYRQDPGLGLRLIYFSYDVKMKEKGDIPEGYSVSREKKERFSLILESASTNQTSMYLCASSAFTGPKLYEQYFGPGTRLTVT.

This chain uses TRBV10-3 with TRBJ2-2; TRBD1 aligns across 7 bases. J lost 3 bases, V lost 10 bases, and 2 bases had no gene match. This CDR3 comprises 12 residues. Germline CDR1 is ENHRY and CDR2 is SYGVKD. The CDR3 spells CATDRDTGELFF. In DNA form, the CDR3 reads TGTGCCACCGACAGGGACACCGGGGAGCTGTTTTTT.

This chain connects TRBV27 to TRBJ2-7, with 7 bases aligning to TRBD1. Germline V gene data show CDR1 as MNHEY and CDR2 as SMNVEV (reference sequence). The CDR3 has 14 amino acids. The V and J ends lost 4 bases and 7 bases, in that order; junction bases with no gene match: 10. As DNA, the CDR3 is TGTGCCAGCAGTTCCGGACAGGAACCGAGGGAGCAGTACTTC. This encodes CASSSGQEPREQYF.

This chain uses TRBV19 with TRBJ1-2; 7 bases agree with TRBD1. Germline V lookup: CDR1 LNHDA, CDR2 SQIVND (reference sequence). Unmatched junction bases numbered 7, after V lost 5 bases and J lost 4 bases. The length of the CDR3 is 14 residues. The CDR3 DNA reads as TGTGCCAGTAGTGGAGTGGCAGGGGGCTATGGCTACACCTTC. Amino acid sequence: CASSGVAGGYGYTF.

This clone was observed a handful of times. J is TRBJ1-2 and V is TRBV30, with 9 bases fitting TRBD1. The CDR3 spans 15 residues. Germline CDR1 reads GTSNPN; CDR2 reads SVGIG (reference sequence). Unmatched junction bases numbered 10, after V lost 4 bases and J lost 4 bases. The CDR3 loop is CAWTWGQGSRYGYTF. The CDR3 nucleotides read TGTGCCTGGACCTGGGGACAGGGAAGTCGCTATGGCTACACCTTC.

V usage is TRBV5-8 and J usage is TRBJ1-6, with 9 bases lining up with TRBD1. Trimming cost V 4 bases and J 10 bases; bases outside gene matches: 6. CDR1 is SGHTS and CDR2 is YDEGEE in the germline V gene. This CDR3 has 14 residues. In DNA form, the CDR3 reads TGTGCCAGCAGCGTCGACAGGGGGGTATCACCCCTCCACTTT. It translates to CASSVDRGVSPLHF. Full variable domain (remainder filled in from reference TRBV5-8 and TRBJ1-6): EAGVTQSPTHLIKTRGQQATLRCSPISGHTSVYWYQQALGLGLQFLLWYDEGEERNRGNFPPRFSGRQFPNYSSELNVNALELEDSALYLCASSVDRGVSPLHFGNGTRLTVT.

The rearrangement uses TRBV6-2 or TRBV6-3 and TRBJ1-1; D may be TRBD1 (5 bases). Germline V gene data show CDR1 as MNHEY and CDR2 as SVGEGT. The CDR3 totals 13 residues. V lost 5 bases and J lost 1, with 8 bases in between. The CDR3 DNA reads as TGTGCCAGCAGTAACCAGGGGAACACTGAAGCTTTCTTT. Translation: CASSNQGNTEAFF.

This clone has a single count. V usage is TRBV18 and J usage is TRBJ1-1; D is perhaps TRBD1 (5 bases). The CDR3 is made up of 14 amino acids. Trimming shortened V by 2 bases and J by 1 base, and 8 bases separated the two germline ends. Germline V CDR1 and CDR2: KGHSH, LQKENI. CDR3 nucleotides: TGTGCCAGCTCACCAATAAGGGGGAACACTGAAGCTTTCTTT. Translation gives CASSPIRGNTEAFF.

This clone was seen a few times. The rearrangement uses TRBV19 and TRBJ1-5, with 8 bases that match TRBD1. This CDR3 comprises 17 residues. CDR1 is LNHDA and CDR2 is SQIVND in the germline V gene (reference sequence). V lost 3 bases, J lost 0 bases, and 7 bases stayed unmatched. The CDR3 is CASSMAGGSNSNQPQHF. The CDR3 DNA sequence: TGTGCCAGTAGTATGGCAGGGGGCTCAAATAGCAATCAGCCCCAGCATTTT.

The chain uses TRBV12-3 or TRBV12-4 and TRBJ1-2; D not resolved. CDR3 length: 12 residues. Trimming stripped 5 bases from V and 8 bases from J, with 12 bases between. This CDR3 is CASSLSSGGYTF. The CDR3 DNA is TGTGCCAGCAGTCTAAGCTCGGGAGGCTACACCTTC.

V and J are TRBV9 and TRBJ2-1; 10 positions agree with TRBD1. The germline gives CDR1 SGDLS, CDR2 YYNGEE. Trimming at V came to 0 bases and at J to 6 bases, leaving 6 bases not matched to a gene. CDR3 length: 16 residues. In DNA, the CDR3 is TGTGCCAGCAGCGTAGAAGGACAGGGGGGCAGCAATGAGCAGTTCTTC. This encodes CASSVEGQGGSNEQFF. The full variable domain, in which reference TRBV9 and TRBJ2-1 provide the parts outside the CDR3, is DSGVTQTPKHLITATGQRVTLRCSPRSGDLSVYWYQQSLDQGLQFLIQYYNGEERAKGNILERFSAQQFPDLHSELNLSSLELGDSALYFCASSVEGQGGSNEQFFGPGTRLTVL.

The J gene is TRBJ2-1, the V gene TRBV4-3; D may be TRBD2 (5 bases). The CDR3 covers 16 residues. V was clipped by 1 base and J by 0 bases, with 10 bases between them. Per the germline V gene, CDR1 is LGHNA and CDR2 is YSLEER. The CDR3, as DNA: TGCGCCAGCAGCCAAGGGCGGGCGAGCTCCTACAATGAGCAGTTCTTC. Amino acid sequence: CASSQGRASSYNEQFF.

This clone has only a few counts. The chain employs TRBV18 and TRBJ1-2; 7 nucleotides line up with TRBD1. Germline assignment: CDR1 KGHSH and CDR2 LQKENI. Trimming cost V 7 bases and J 2 bases; bases outside gene matches: 19. The CDR3 extends over 18 amino acids. CDR3: CASYPLPFEGAQNYGYTF. The CDR3 nucleotides read TGTGCCAGCTACCCTCTTCCTTTTGAGGGGGCACAGAACTATGGCTACACCTTC.

This clone was picked up one time. The chain has TRBV7-6 and TRBJ2-2, with 8 bases identical to TRBD2. The ends lost 2 bases at V and 1 base at J; junction bases unmatched: 6. The CDR3 length is 17 residues. Germline CDR1 and CDR2: SGHVS and FNYEAQ. The CDR3 spells CASSLYLGTRNTGELFF. The CDR3 DNA sequence: TGTGCCAGCAGCTTATACCTTGGGACTAGGAACACCGGGGAGCTGTTTTTT.